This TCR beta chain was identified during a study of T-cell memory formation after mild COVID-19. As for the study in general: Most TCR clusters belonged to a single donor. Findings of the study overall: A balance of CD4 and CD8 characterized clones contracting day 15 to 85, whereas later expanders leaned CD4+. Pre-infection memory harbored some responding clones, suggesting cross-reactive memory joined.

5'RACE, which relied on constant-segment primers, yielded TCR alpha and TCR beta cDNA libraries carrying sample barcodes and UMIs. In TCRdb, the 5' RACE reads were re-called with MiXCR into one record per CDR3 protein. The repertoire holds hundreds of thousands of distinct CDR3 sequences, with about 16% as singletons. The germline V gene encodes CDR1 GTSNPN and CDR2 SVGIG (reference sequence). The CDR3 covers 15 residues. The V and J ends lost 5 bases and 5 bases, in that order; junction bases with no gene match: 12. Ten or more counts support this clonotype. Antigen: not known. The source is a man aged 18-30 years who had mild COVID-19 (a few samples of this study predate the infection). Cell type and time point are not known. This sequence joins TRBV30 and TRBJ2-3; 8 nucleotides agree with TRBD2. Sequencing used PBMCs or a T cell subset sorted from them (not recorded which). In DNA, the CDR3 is TGTGCCTGGCATAGCGGGGAAACCCAAATAGATACGCAGTATTTT. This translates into CAWHSGETQIDTQYF.